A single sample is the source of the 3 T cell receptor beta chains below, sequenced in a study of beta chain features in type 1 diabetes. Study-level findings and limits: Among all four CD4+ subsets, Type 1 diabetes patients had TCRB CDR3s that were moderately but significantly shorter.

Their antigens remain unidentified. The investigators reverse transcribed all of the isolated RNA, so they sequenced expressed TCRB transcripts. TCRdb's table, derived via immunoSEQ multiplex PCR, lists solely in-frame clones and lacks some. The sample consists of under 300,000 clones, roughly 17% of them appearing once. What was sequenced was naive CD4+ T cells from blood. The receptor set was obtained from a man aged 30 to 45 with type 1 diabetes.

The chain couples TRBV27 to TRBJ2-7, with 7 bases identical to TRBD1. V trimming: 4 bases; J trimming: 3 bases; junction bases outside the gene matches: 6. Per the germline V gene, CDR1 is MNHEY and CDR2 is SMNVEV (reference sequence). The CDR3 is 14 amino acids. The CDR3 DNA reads TGTGCCAGCAGTTCCCGCCGGGACAGCTACGAGCAGTACTTC. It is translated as CASSSRRDSYEQYF.

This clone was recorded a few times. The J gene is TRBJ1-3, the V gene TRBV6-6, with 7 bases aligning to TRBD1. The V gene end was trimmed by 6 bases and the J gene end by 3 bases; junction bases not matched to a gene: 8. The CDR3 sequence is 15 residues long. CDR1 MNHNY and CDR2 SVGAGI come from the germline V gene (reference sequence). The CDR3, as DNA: TGTGCCAGCAGACGGACAGGCCTGGGTGGAAACACCATATATTTT. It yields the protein CASRRTGLGGNTIYF.

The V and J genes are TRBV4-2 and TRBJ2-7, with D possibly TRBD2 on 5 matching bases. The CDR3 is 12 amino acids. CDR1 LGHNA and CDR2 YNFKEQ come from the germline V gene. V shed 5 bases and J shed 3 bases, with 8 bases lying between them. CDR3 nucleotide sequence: TGTGCCAGCAGCGTCGGAGGCTACGAGCAGTACTTC. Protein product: CASSVGGYEQYF.